Presented here are 14 T cell receptor beta chains from one specimen sequenced in a study of early T cells in non-severe SARS-CoV-2 infection. A single record per CDR3 protein comes from TCRdb applying MiXCR to the 5' RACE reads. Altogether around 50,000 distinct CDR3 sequences are present, over 9.5% being singletons, with the ten largest covering 2.5% to 3.5%. Sequenced input: whole blood. Source of these receptors: an adult who was a healthcare worker with PCR-confirmed SARS-CoV-2 infection or an uninfected control (not recorded which).

This clonotype was seen many times. The chain uses TRBV30 and TRBJ2-7; D not certain. With 1 base removed from V and 0 bases from J, the gap between germline ends came to 19 bases. This CDR3 spans 17 amino acids. Germline loops: CDR1 GTSNPN, CDR2 SVGIG (reference sequence). CDR3 bases: TGTGCCTGGAGTGAGGACCTTGGATATACCAACTCCTACGAGCAGTACTTC. Amino acid sequence: CAWSEDLGYTNSYEQYF.

This clonotype was observed many times. This chain uses TRBV18 with TRBJ1-3; possible D gene TRBD1, 5 bases. Germline V CDR1 and CDR2: KGHSH, LQKENI. Trimming pared 2 bases from V and 0 bases from J, leaving 11 bases between. This CDR3 region has 16 residues. In DNA, the CDR3 is TGTGCCAGCTCACCAGGGGGACTCAGCTCTGGAAACACCATATATTTT. Translation: CASSPGGLSSGNTIYF.

The rearrangement uses TRBV3-1 and TRBJ1-1; perhaps TRBD1 as D (5 bases). With 1 base removed from V and 6 bases from J, the gap between germline ends came to 12 bases. The CDR3 is 14 residues long. Looked up from germline, CDR1 is LGHDT and CDR2 is YNNKEL (reference sequence). The CDR3 here is CASSQVVGAPEAFF. In nucleotides, the CDR3 is TGTGCCAGCAGCCAAGTAGTAGGGGCCCCTGAAGCTTTCTTT. Combining the CDR3 with reference TRBV3-1 and TRBJ1-1 gives the whole variable domain DTAVSQTPKYLVTQMGNDKSIKCEQNLGHDTMYWYKQDSKKFLKIMFSYNNKELIINETVPNRFSPKSPDKAHLNLHINSLELGDSAVYFCASSQVVGAPEAFFGQGTRLTVV.

In this sample, this clonotype turned up many times. The chain joins TRBV9 to TRBJ2-3; 8 nucleotides align to TRBD1. CDR1 and CDR2 (germline): SGDLS, YYNGEE. Trimming at V came to 4 bases and at J to 1 base, leaving 8 bases not matched to a gene. This CDR3 is 16 amino acids long. The DNA for the CDR3 is TGTGCCAGCAGCCCTCAACCGGGACAGGGCACAGATACGCAGTATTTT. Protein product: CASSPQPGQGTDTQYF. Filled out from reference TRBV9 and TRBJ2-3, the complete variable domain reads DSGVTQTPKHLITATGQRVTLRCSPRSGDLSVYWYQQSLDQGLQFLIQYYNGEERAKGNILERFSAQQFPDLHSELNLSSLELGDSALYFCASSPQPGQGTDTQYFGPGTRLTVL.

The sample holds many counts of this clonotype. The rearrangement links TRBV6-5 to TRBJ2-1; the D gene is possibly TRBD1 (5 bases). V was trimmed by 6 bases and J by 7 bases, leaving 16 bases between them. This CDR3 contains 14 residues. The germline CDR1 and CDR2 sequences are MNHEY and SVGAGI. CDR3 nucleotide sequence: TGTGCCAGCAGGGACACCAGCTTGAGGAATGAGCAGTTCTTC. Its protein product is CASRDTSLRNEQFF.

There are many counts of this clonotype. The chain combines TRBV6-1 with TRBJ2-7; a weak D match, TRBD1 (6 bases). This CDR3 comprises 13 residues. From germline, CDR1 is MNHNS and CDR2 SASEGT. The V end was cut by 6 bases, the J end by 2 bases, with 11 bases between. Here the CDR3 reads CASRGAATYEQYF. DNA of the CDR3: TGTGCCAGCAGGGGGGCTGCTACCTACGAGCAGTACTTC.

This clonotype was seen ten or more times. The V gene is TRBV3-1, the J gene TRBJ2-4, with 12 bases fitting TRBD1. CDR1 and CDR2 (germline): LGHDT, YNNKEL (reference sequence). With 3 bases clipped from V and 6 bases from J, the junction kept 6 bases outside the gene matches. The CDR3 spans 16 residues. In nucleotides, the CDR3 is TGTGCCAGCAGCCACTCCGGGACAGGGGGCGCAAACATTCAGTACTTC. This translates into CASSHSGTGGANIQYF.

At least ten counts were recorded for this clonotype. The CDR3 DNA sequence: TGTGCCAGCAGAGACAGACAGGTCACGCAGTACTTC. It encodes CASRDRQVTQYF. The genes are TRBV28 and TRBJ2-7, with D perhaps TRBD1 (6 bases). V gave up 6 bases and J gave up 9 bases, with 15 bases separating them. The CDR3 has 12 residues. Germline V lookup: CDR1 MDHEN, CDR2 SYDVKM.

This clonotype was picked up many times. V gene TRBV29-1 combines with J gene TRBJ2-7, with D perhaps TRBD2 (5 bases). CDR3 length: 14 residues. Trimming left V 0 bases short and J 5 bases short, with 14 bases between. Germline V gives CDR1 SQVTM, CDR2 ANQGSEA. CDR3 DNA sequence: TGCAGCGTTGAAGATCTGAGGAGGTCACACGAGCAGTACTTC. Amino acids: CSVEDLRRSHEQYF.

This clonotype came up many times. This chain uses TRBV6-6 with TRBJ1-5, with 7 bases fitting TRBD1. The junction had 6 bases not matched to a gene; V was cut back by 7 bases and J by 6 bases. The CDR3 runs to 13 residues. Looked up from germline, CDR1 is MNHNY and CDR2 is SVGAGI (reference sequence). Here the CDR3 reads CASTDRVAQPQHF. The DNA of the CDR3 is TGTGCCAGCACCGACAGGGTTGCTCAGCCCCAGCATTTT.

This clonotype was counted many times. This chain links TRBV11-2 with TRBJ2-5, with D maybe TRBD2 (6 bases). V shed 5 bases and J shed 1 base, with 11 bases lying between them. The V gene's germline CDR1 is SGHAT and CDR2 FQNNGV. This CDR3 is built from 14 residues. The CDR3 DNA is TGTGCCAGCAGCCCCGGGGGTGTCCAAGAGACCCAGTACTTC. Its translation is CASSPGGVQETQYF.

The chain has TRBV20-1 and TRBJ2-1; the match to TRBD2 covers 11 bases. The germline V gene encodes CDR1 DFQATT and CDR2 SNEGSKA (reference sequence). J was trimmed by 7 bases and V by 1 base; bases with no gene match: 6. This CDR3 spans 15 amino acids. In DNA, the CDR3 is TGCAGTGCTAGAGTCGTAGCGGGGGGGTGGAATGAGCAGTTCTTC. This codes for CSARVVAGGWNEQFF.

At least ten counts were recorded for this clonotype. The chain couples TRBV9 to TRBJ2-1; 12 bases align to TRBD1. The CDR3 length is 15 residues. V shed 2 bases and J 8 bases; nucleotides not matched to a gene: 5. The germline V gene encodes CDR1 SGDLS and CDR2 YYNGEE. CDR3 sequence reads: CASSVGTGGAYEQFF. Here the CDR3 DNA reads TGTGCCAGCAGCGTTGGGACAGGGGGCGCCTATGAGCAGTTCTTC.

This clonotype was counted only a few times. V usage is TRBV20-1 and J usage is TRBJ1-5; no definite D call. Germline V gene data show CDR1 as DFQATT and CDR2 as SNEGSKA (reference sequence). Deletions cut 2 bases from V and 4 bases from J, with 6 bases between. The CDR3 length is 12 residues. In DNA, the CDR3 is TGCAGTGCTAGACGTGGGAATCAGCCCCAGCATTTT. Residues: CSARRGNQPQHF.